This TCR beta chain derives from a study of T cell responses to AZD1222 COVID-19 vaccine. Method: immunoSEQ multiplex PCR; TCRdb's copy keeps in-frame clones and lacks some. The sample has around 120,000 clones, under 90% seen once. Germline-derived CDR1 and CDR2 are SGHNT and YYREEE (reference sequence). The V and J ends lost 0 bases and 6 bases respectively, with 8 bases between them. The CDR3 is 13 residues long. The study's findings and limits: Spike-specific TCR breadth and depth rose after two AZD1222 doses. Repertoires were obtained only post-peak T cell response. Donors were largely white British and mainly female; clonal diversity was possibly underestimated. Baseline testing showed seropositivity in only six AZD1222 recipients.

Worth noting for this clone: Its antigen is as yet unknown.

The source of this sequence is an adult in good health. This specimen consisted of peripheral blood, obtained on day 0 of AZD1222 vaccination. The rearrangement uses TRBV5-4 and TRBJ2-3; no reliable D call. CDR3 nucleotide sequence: TGTGCCAGCAGCTTGGTCGGTGGGGATACGCAGTATTTT. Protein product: CASSLVGGDTQYF. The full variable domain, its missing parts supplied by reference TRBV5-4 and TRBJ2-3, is ETGVTQSPTHLIKTRGQQVTLRCSSQSGHNTVSWYQQALGQGPQFIFQYYREEENGRGNFPPRFSGLQFPNYSSELNVNALELDDSALYLCASSLVGGDTQYFGPGTRLTVL.